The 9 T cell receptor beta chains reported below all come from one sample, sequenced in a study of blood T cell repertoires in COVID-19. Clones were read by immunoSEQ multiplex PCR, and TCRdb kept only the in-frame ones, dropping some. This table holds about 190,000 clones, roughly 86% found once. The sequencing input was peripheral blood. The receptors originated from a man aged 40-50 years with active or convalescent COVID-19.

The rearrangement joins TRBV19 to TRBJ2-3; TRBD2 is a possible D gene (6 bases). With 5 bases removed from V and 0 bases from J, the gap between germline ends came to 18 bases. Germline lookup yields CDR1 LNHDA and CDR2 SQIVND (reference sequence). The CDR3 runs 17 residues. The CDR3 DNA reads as TGTGCCAGTAGTCCACCCAACCGTCGGGGGAGCACAGATACGCAGTATTTT. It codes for CASSPPNRRGSTDTQYF.

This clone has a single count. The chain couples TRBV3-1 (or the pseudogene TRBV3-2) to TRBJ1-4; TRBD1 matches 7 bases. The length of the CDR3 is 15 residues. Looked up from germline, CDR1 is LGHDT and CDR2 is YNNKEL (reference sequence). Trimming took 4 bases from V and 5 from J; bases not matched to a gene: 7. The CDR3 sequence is CASSLDREGNEKLFF. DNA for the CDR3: TGTGCCAGCAGCCTAGACAGGGAGGGGAATGAAAAACTGTTTTTT.

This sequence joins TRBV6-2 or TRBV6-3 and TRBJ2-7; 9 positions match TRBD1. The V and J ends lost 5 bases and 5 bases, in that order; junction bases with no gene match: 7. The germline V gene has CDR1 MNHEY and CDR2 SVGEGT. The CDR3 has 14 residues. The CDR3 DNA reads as TGTGCCAGCAGTCCCGGGACAGGGTTCGACGAGCAGTACTTC. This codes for CASSPGTGFDEQYF.

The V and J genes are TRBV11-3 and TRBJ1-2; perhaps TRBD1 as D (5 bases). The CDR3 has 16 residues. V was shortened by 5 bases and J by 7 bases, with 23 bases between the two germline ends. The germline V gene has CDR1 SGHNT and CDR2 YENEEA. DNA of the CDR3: TGTGCCAGCAGCCGTACGATCAAGACGGAGGGGTCTGGCTACACCTTC. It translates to CASSRTIKTEGSGYTF.

The CDR3 DNA is TGTGCCAGCAGCTTAGGGGGGCCGGTAATCGAGGTCTATGGCTACACCTTC. Protein product: CASSLGGPVIEVYGYTF. This rearrangement joins TRBV7-8 to TRBJ1-2; possible D gene TRBD1, 6 bases. V was pared by 1 base and J by 4 bases, with 19 bases between. Germline V gene lookup returns CDR1 SGHVS and CDR2 FQNEAQ. CDR3 size: 17 residues.

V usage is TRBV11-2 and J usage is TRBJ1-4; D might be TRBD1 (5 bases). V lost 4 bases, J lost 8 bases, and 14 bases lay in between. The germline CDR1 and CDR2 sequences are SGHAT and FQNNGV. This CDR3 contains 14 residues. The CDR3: CASSYGARGEKLFF. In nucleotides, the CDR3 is TGTGCCAGCAGCTATGGGGCGAGAGGCGAAAAACTGTTTTTT. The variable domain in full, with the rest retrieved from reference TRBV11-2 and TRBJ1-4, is EAGVAQSPRYKIIEKRQSVAFWCNPISGHATLYWYQQILGQGPKLLIQFQNNGVVDDSQLPKDRFSAERLKGVDSTLKIQPAKLEDSAVYLCASSYGARGEKLFFGSGTQLSVL.

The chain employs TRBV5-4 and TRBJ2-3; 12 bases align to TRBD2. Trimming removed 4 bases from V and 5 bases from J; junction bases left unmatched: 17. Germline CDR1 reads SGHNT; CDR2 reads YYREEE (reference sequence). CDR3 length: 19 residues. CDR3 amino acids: CASSPPSVRLAGGGDTQYF. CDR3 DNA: TGTGCCAGCAGCCCCCCCTCTGTAAGGCTAGCGGGGGGGGGAGATACGCAGTATTTT.

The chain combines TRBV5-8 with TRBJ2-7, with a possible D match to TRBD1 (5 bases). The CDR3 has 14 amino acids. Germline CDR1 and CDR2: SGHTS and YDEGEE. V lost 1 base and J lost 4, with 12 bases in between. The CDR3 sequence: CASSLSQGGYEQYF. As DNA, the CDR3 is TGTGCCAGCAGCTTGAGTCAGGGCGGATACGAGCAGTACTTC. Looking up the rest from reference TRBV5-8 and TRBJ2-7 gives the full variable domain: EAGVTQSPTHLIKTRGQQATLRCSPISGHTSVYWYQQALGLGLQFLLWYDEGEERNRGNFPPRFSGRQFPNYSSELNVNALELEDSALYLCASSLSQGGYEQYFGPGTRLTVT.

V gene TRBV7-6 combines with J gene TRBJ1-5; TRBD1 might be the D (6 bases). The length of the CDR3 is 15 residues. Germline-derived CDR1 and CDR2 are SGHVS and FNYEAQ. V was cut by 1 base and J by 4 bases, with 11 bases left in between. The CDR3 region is CASSLGARGNQPQHF. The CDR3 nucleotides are TGTGCCAGCAGCTTAGGTGCCAGGGGAAATCAGCCCCAGCATTTT.